At least ten counts were recorded for the clone carrying this T cell receptor beta chain. Its target is unknown. The CDR3 runs to 16 residues. The V end was cut by 0 bases, the J end by 0 bases, with 11 bases between. Germline CDR1 LGHDT, CDR2 YNNKEL (reference sequence). This specimen belongs to a study of T cells in Graves' hyperthyroidism and ophthalmopathy. Study results and caveats: Within blood appeared most thyroid clonotypes that had expanded above 0.001.

Patients were aged 18 to 65, had disease duration under 2 months, and had newly diagnosed hyperthyroidism. The source of the PBMCs was over 8.5 ml of fresh peripheral blood. The investigators amplified TCR beta CDR3 regions from RNA transcripts. First-round RT-PCR targeting the TCR CDR3 was performed with the HTBI primer set. TCRdb passed the multiplex PCR reads through MiXCR, listing each CDR3 protein once. The sample lists hundreds of thousands of distinct CDR3 sequences, about 17% seen once, with over 15% in the top ten. The source is a woman in her forties or fifties with Graves' hyperthyroidism that later progressed to Graves' ophthalmopathy. The chain uses TRBV3-1 and TRBJ1-1; D perhaps matches TRBD1 (5 bases). Specimen: blood. The CDR3 spells CASSQERAGMNTEAFF. CDR3 sequence (DNA): TGTGCCAGCAGCCAAGAAAGGGCAGGGATGAACACTGAAGCTTTCTTT.